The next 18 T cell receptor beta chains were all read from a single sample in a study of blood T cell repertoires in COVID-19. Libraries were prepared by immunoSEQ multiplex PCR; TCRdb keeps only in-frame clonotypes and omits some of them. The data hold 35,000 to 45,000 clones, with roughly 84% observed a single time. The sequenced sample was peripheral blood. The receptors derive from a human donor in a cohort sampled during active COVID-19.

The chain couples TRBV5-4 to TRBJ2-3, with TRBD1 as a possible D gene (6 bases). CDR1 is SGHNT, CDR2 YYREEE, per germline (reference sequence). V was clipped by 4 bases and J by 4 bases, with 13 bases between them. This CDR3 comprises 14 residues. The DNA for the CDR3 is TGTGCCAGCAGCATATCACAGGGACCAGATACGCAGTATTTT. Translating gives CASSISQGPDTQYF. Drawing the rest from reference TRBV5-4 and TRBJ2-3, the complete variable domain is ETGVTQSPTHLIKTRGQQVTLRCSSQSGHNTVSWYQQALGQGPQFIFQYYREEENGRGNFPPRFSGLQFPNYSSELNVNALELDDSALYLCASSISQGPDTQYFGPGTRLTVL.

The CDR3 coding sequence is TGTGCCAGCAGTATCCAGGGACAGGGGGCTTCAAAACTGTTTTTT. Translated, it gives CASSIQGQGASKLFF. V gene TRBV2 combines with J gene TRBJ1-4; TRBD1 agrees at 12 bases. The junction had 8 bases not matched to a gene; V was cut back by 5 bases and J by 10 bases. The CDR3 covers 15 residues. Germline CDR1 SNHLY, CDR2 FYNNEI.

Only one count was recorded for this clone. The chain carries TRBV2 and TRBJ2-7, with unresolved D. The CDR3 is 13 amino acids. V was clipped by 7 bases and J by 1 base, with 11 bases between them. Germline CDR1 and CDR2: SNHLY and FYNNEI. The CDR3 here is CASTFRRSYEQYF. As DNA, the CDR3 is TGTGCCAGCACCTTCCGGAGATCCTACGAGCAGTACTTC.

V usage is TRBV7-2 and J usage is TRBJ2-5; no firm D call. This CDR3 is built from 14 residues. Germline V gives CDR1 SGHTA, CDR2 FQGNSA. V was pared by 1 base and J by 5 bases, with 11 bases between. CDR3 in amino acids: CASSLGGSLETQYF. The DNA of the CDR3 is TGTGCCAGCAGCTTAGGTGGTAGTCTCGAGACCCAGTACTTC.

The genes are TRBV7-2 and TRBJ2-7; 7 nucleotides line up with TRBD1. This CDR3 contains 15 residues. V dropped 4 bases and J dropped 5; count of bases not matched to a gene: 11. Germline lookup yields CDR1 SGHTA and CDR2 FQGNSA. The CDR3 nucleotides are TGTGCCAGCAGCTCCAGACGACGACAGGGTGACGAGCAGTACTTC. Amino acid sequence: CASSSRRRQGDEQYF.

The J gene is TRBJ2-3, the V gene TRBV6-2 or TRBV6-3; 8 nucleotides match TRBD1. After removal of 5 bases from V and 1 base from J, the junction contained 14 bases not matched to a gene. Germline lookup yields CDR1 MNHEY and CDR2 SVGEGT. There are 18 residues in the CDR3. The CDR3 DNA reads TGTGCCAGCAGTCCCCACCTACTCGGACAGGGCGGCACAGATACGCAGTATTTT. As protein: CASSPHLLGQGGTDTQYF.

DNA for the CDR3: TGTGCCAGTACGACAGGGGGTTGGGAAAAACTGTTTTTT. This encodes CASTTGGWEKLFF. This chain connects TRBV6-5 to TRBJ1-4, with 9 bases fitting TRBD1. V lost 9 bases, J lost 8 bases, and 7 bases stayed unmatched. Germline V gene data show CDR1 as MNHEY and CDR2 as SVGAGI. The CDR3 length is 13 residues.

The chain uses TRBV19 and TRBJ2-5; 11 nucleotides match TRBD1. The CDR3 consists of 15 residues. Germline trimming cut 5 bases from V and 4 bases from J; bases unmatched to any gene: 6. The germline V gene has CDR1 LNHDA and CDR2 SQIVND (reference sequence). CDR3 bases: TGTGCCAGTAGTGAGGACAGGGGGCCGGTAGAGACCCAGTACTTC. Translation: CASSEDRGPVETQYF. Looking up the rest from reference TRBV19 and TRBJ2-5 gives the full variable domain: DGGITQSPKYLFRKEGQNVTLSCEQNLNHDAMYWYRQDPGQGLRLIYYSQIVNDFQKGDIAEGYSVSREKKESFPLTVTSAQKNPTAFYLCASSEDRGPVETQYFGPGTRLLVL.

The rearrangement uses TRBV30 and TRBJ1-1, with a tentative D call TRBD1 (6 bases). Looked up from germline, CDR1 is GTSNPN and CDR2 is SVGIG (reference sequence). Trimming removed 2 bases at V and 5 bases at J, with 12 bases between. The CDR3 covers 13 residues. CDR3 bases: TGTGCCTGGAGTAGGGGGGGTAGGACTGAAGCTTTCTTT. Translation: CAWSRGGRTEAFF.

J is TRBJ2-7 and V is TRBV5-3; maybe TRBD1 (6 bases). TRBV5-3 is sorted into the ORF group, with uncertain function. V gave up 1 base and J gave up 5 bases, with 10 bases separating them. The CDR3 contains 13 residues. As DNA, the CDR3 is TGTGCCAGAAGCTTGTGGGGGCCCCACGAGCAGTACTTC. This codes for CARSLWGPHEQYF.

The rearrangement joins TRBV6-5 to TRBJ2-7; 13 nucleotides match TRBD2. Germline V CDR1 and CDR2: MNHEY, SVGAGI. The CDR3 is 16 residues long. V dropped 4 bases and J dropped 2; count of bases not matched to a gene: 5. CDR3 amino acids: CASSSRTSGGPYEQYF. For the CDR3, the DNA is TGTGCCAGCAGTTCCCGGACTAGCGGGGGACCCTACGAGCAGTACTTC.

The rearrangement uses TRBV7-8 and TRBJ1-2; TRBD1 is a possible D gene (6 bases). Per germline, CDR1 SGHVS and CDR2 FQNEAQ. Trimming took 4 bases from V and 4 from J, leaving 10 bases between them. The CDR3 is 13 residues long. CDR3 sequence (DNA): TGTGCCAGCAGCTCTGGACAGCTCTATGGCTACACCTTC. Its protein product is CASSSGQLYGYTF.

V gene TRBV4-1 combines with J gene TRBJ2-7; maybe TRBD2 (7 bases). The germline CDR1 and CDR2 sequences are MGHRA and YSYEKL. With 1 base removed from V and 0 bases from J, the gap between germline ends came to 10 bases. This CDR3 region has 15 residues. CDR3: CASSQAAGASYEQYF. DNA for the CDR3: TGCGCCAGCAGCCAAGCGGCGGGGGCCTCCTACGAGCAGTACTTC.

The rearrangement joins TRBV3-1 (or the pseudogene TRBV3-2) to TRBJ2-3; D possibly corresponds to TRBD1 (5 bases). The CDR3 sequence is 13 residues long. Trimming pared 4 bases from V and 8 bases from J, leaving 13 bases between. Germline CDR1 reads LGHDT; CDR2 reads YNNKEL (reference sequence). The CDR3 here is CASSRQGVATQYF. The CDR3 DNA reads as TGTGCCAGCAGCCGACAAGGGGTAGCTACGCAGTATTTT.

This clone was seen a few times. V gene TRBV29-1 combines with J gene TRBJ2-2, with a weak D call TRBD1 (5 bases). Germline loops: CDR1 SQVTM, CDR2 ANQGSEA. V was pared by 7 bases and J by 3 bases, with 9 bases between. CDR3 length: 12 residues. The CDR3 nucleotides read TGCAGCGGTGGACACTACACCGGGGAGCTGTTTTTT. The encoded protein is CSGGHYTGELFF.

DNA for the CDR3: TGTGCCAGCAGCTCGAGCTCCTACAATGAGCAGTTCTTC. Translated, it gives CASSSSSYNEQFF. The V gene is TRBV7-2, the J gene TRBJ2-1; D ambiguous. The CDR3 runs 13 residues. V gave up 4 bases and J gave up 0 bases, with 4 bases separating them. From germline, CDR1 is SGHTA and CDR2 FQGNSA.

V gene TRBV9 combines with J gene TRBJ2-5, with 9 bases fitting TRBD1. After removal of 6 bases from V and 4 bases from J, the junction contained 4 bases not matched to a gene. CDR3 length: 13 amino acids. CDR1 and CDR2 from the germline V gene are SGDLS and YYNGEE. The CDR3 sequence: CASNPGQGETQYF. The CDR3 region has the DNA TGTGCCAGCAACCCGGGACAGGGAGAGACCCAGTACTTC.

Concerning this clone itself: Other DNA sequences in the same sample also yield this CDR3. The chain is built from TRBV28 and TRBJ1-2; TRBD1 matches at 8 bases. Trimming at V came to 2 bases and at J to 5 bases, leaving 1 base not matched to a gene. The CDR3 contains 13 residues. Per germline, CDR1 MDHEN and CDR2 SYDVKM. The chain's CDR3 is CASSLQGAYGYTF. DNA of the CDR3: TGTGCCAGCAGTTTACAGGGGGCATATGGCTACACCTTC.